The TCR beta chain under discussion was sequenced for a study of CD8 T cells in Susac syndrome. Germline CDR1 reads DFQATT; CDR2 reads SNEGSKA (reference sequence). Trimming removed 3 bases from V and 6 bases from J, with 12 bases in between. The CDR3 consists of 13 residues. RNA totalling roughly 0.5 to 1 ug underwent reverse transcription with random hexamers. Each CDR3 protein gets one entry after TCRdb re-called the immunoSEQ multiplex PCR reads with MiXCR. This sample has about 200,000 distinct CDR3 sequences, with roughly 94% found just once. The sequenced sample was CD4+ T cells from PBMCs. The source is a human donor in good health. The chain has TRBV20-1 and TRBJ1-5; TRBD1 is a possible D gene (5 bases). This CDR3 is CSASGGFGQPQHF. The CDR3, as DNA: TGCAGTGCTAGTGGGGGATTTGGTCAGCCCCAGCATTTT.